These T cell receptor beta chains were read from a single sample in a study of glioma-infiltrating T cells. Each CDR3 protein gets one entry after TCRdb re-called the multiplex PCR reads with MiXCR. This table has 150,000 or so distinct CDR3 sequences, about two fifths appearing once. Sequenced input: glioma tissue, nonneoplastic brain tissue, or PBMCs (not recorded which). These TCRs come from a human donor with low-grade glioma or glioblastoma, undergoing nonglioma brain surgery, or in good health (not recorded which). CDR3s include the opening cysteine and the closing phenylalanine or tryptophan. Each record gives: J gene, D gene, CDR3 length, V gene, clone size, CDR3 protein, CDR3 DNA. D genes are given only for firm matches. Clone size is given for some rows only: seen once, a few or many times, or a class if the clone is expanded.

TRBJ1-2,.,13,TRBV4-3,.,CASSLDGGYGYTF,TGCGCCAGCAGTCTAGACGGGGGCTATGGCTACACCTTC
TRBJ2-7,.,10,TRBV29-1,.,CSDGGYEQYF,TGCAGCGACGGAGGGTACGAGCAGTACTTC
TRBJ2-3,TRBD1,14,TRBV20-1,many,CSVPGQGFSDTQYF,TGCAGTGTTCCGGGACAGGGGTTCTCAGATACGCAGTATTTT
TRBJ2-3,TRBD2,13,TRBV6-1,.,CASSIAGADTQYF,TGTGCCAGTAGTATAGCGGGGGCAGATACGCAGTATTTT
TRBJ2-3,.,16,TRBV7-6,few,CASSPTSGYGTDTQYF,TGTGCCAGCAGCCCTACATCAGGGTATGGCACAGATACGCAGTATTTT
TRBJ1-1,.,15,TRBV28,few,CASSLSDSRNTEAFF,TGTGCCAGCAGTTTATCGGACTCGAGGAACACTGAAGCTTTCTTT
TRBJ2-3,TRBD2,14,TRBV20-1,.,CSASARLAGDTQYF,TGCAGTGCTAGTGCCCGACTAGCGGGGGATACGCAGTATTTT
TRBJ1-1,.,13,TRBV6-1,.,CASSNSDNTEAFF,TGTGCCAGCAGTAACAGCGATAACACTGAAGCTTTCTTT
TRBJ2-3,TRBD2,18,TRBV6-1,few,CASSERPPSGSSTDTQYF,TGTGCCAGCAGTGAAAGACCCCCTAGCGGTAGTTCGACAGATACGCAGTATTTT
TRBJ2-3,TRBD2,15,TRBV20-1,few,CSASPLAGATDTQYF,TGCAGTGCTAGCCCCCTAGCGGGGGCCACAGATACGCAGTATTTT
TRBJ2-7,.,15,TRBV27,.,CASSLRGRETYEQYF,TGTGCCAGCAGTTTGAGGGGACGGGAGACCTACGAGCAGTACTTC
TRBJ1-6,.,12,TRBV27,.,CASSFRDSPLHF,TGTGCCAGCAGTTTTAGGGACTCACCCCTCCACTTT
TRBJ2-2,.,13,TRBV2,once,CASKVLRAGELFF,TGTGCCAGCAAGGTGCTGAGGGCCGGGGAGCTGTTTTTT
TRBJ1-1,TRBD1,18,TRBV4-1,few,CASSQTPDRGGLYTEAFF,TGCGCCAGCAGCCAAACACCCGACAGGGGAGGGCTGTACACTGAAGCTTTCTTT
TRBJ2-1,TRBD1,14,TRBV7-2,.,CASSQQGAGNEQFF,TGTGCCAGCAGCCAACAGGGGGCGGGAAATGAGCAGTTCTTC
TRBJ1-2,.,12,TRBV7-6,.,CARSQEGYGYTF,TGTGCCCGCAGCCAAGAGGGTTATGGCTACACCTTC
TRBJ2-1,TRBD1,15,TRBV4-1,.,CASSPSREGGGEQFF,TGCGCCAGCAGCCCTTCCCGGGAAGGGGGCGGTGAGCAGTTCTTC
TRBJ1-1,TRBD1,14,TRBV6-1,many,CASSTGGTNTEAFF,TGTGCCAGCAGTACAGGGGGCACGAACACTGAAGCTTTCTTT
TRBJ2-5,.,13,TRBV6-2/TRBV6-3,few,CASSRLQGETQYF,TGTGCCAGCAGTCGACTCCAGGGGGAGACCCAGTACTTC
TRBJ2-3,.,14,TRBV7-2,.,CASSLDGAGDTQYF,TGTGCCAGCAGCTTAGATGGGGCAGGAGATACGCAGTATTTT
TRBJ1-1,.,15,TRBV20-1,.,CSARDTGGRNTEAFF,TGCAGTGCTAGAGATACGGGGGGGCGCAACACTGAAGCTTTCTTT
TRBJ2-7,TRBD1,16,TRBV6-5,few,CASSSPGTEVGYEQYF,TGTGCCAGCAGTTCCCCCGGGACAGAGGTGGGATACGAGCAGTACTTC
TRBJ1-6,.,13,TRBV28,.,CASSLGQISPLHF,TGTGCCAGCAGTCTAGGACAGATTTCACCCCTCCACTTT
TRBJ2-3,TRBD2,16,TRBV28,.,CASSPGLAVWGDTQYF,TGTGCCAGCAGCCCGGGACTAGCGGTGTGGGGCGATACGCAGTATTTT
TRBJ1-1,TRBD1,15,TRBV28,few,CASRLTTGGETEAFF,TGTGCCAGCAGATTAACGACAGGGGGCGAAACTGAAGCTTTCTTT
TRBJ2-1,TRBD1,15,TRBV6-2/TRBV6-3,.,CASKFRTGANNEQFF,TGTGCCAGCAAATTTAGGACAGGAGCAAACAATGAGCAGTTCTTC
TRBJ1-1,.,15,TRBV19,.,CASKGQTSMNTEAFF,TGTGCCAGTAAAGGACAGACGTCCATGAATACTGAAGCTTTCTTT
TRBJ2-3,TRBD2,14,TRBV27,.,CATWTSGNTDTQYF,TGTGCCACCTGGACTAGCGGGAACACAGATACGCAGTATTTT
TRBJ2-7,TRBD1,16,TRBV24-1,few,CATSEETGPGGYEQYF,TGTGCCACCAGTGAAGAGACAGGGCCGGGTGGATACGAGCAGTACTTC
TRBJ1-2,.,14,TRBV4-3,many,CASSQYPGTKGYTF,TGCGCCAGCAGCCAATACCCCGGGACAAAAGGCTACACCTTC
TRBJ2-3,.,11,TRBV5-1,.,CASSLTQEQYF,TGCGCCAGCAGCTTGACACAGGAGCAGTATTTT
TRBJ2-5,TRBD2,16,TRBV7-2,few,CASSLRIGGGQETQYF,TGTGCCAGCAGCTTGCGAATTGGGGGGGGCCAAGAGACCCAGTACTTC
TRBJ2-5,.,12,TRBV2,.,CASIGPEETQYF,TGTGCCAGCATTGGCCCAGAAGAGACCCAGTACTTC
TRBJ2-1,.,17,TRBV6-1,.,CASSEARQMFSYNEQFF,TGTGCCAGCAGTGAAGCGCGACAGATGTTCTCCTACAATGAGCAGTTCTTC
TRBJ1-5,TRBD1,17,TRBV6-1,.,CASSRTKGQGNNQPQHF,TGTGCCAGCAGTCGCACAAAAGGACAGGGCAACAATCAGCCCCAGCATTTT
TRBJ1-2,.,11,TRBV25-1,.,CASTGPGGYTF,TGTGCCAGCACAGGGCCCGGTGGCTACACCTTC
TRBJ2-1,.,13,TRBV7-2,.,CARSFEDNAEQFF,TGTGCCCGCAGCTTTGAGGATAATGCCGAGCAGTTCTTC
TRBJ1-1,.,12,TRBV29-1,.,CSVDQGAREAFF,TGCAGCGTTGATCAAGGGGCGAGAGAAGCTTTCTTT
TRBJ1-5,.,17,TRBV27,few,CASSLSPYTALNQPQHF,TGTGCCAGCAGTTTATCGCCCTATACAGCGCTGAATCAGCCCCAGCATTTT
TRBJ2-3,TRBD1,15,TRBV19,.,CASSIRTGSTDTQYF,TGTGCCAGTAGTATCCGGACAGGAAGCACAGATACGCAGTATTTT
TRBJ2-7,.,17,TRBV4-3,few,CASSQALGPQIGYEQYF,TGCGCCAGCAGCCAAGCGCTGGGCCCACAGATTGGGTACGAGCAGTACTTC
TRBJ2-2,.,18,TRBV7-2,.,CASRTPPGEAALTGELFF,TGTGCCAGCAGGACGCCTCCGGGAGAGGCCGCGCTAACCGGGGAGCTGTTTTTT
TRBJ2-7,.,13,TRBV29-1,few,CSVGHRSLGEQYF,TGCAGCGTTGGTCACAGAAGTCTGGGAGAGCAGTACTTC
TRBJ2-3,.,12,TRBV6-2/TRBV6-3,.,CASSYPTDTQYF,TGTGCCAGCAGTTACCCAACAGATACGCAGTATTTT
TRBJ1-6,.,13,TRBV20-1,few,CSARKSDNSPLHF,TGCAGTGCTCGGAAGTCCGATAATTCACCCCTCCACTTT
TRBJ1-6,.,14,TRBV6-1,many,CASSDFDRNSPLHF,TGTGCCAGCAGTGATTTTGACAGAAATTCACCCCTCCACTTT
TRBJ2-2,.,13,TRBV6-2/TRBV6-3,.,CASRGTAAGELFF,TGTGCCAGCAGGGGGACTGCCGCCGGGGAGCTGTTTTTT
TRBJ1-2,.,13,TRBV27,.,CASSFGGVVGCTF,TGTGCCAGCAGTTTTGGGGGGGTGGTAGGCTGCACCTTC
TRBJ2-3,.,12,TRBV3-1,.,CASSPALDTQYF,TGTGCCAGCAGCCCAGCCTTGGATACGCAGTATTTT
TRBJ1-2,.,13,TRBV4-1,once,CASSHTTNYGYTF,TGCGCCAGCAGCCATACAACGAACTATGGCTACACCTTC
TRBJ1-2,.,13,TRBV20-1,few,CSARRREDYGYTF,TGCAGTGCTAGGCGACGGGAGGATTATGGCTACACCTTC
TRBJ1-1,.,13,TRBV27,few,CASNAGVNTEAFF,TGTGCCAGCAACGCGGGGGTGAACACTGAAGCTTTCTTT
TRBJ1-2,.,15,TRBV6-2/TRBV6-3,.,CATISRSDGHYGYTF,TGTGCCACCATAAGCCGATCGGACGGCCACTATGGCTACACCTTC
TRBJ1-1,.,13,TRBV4-2,once,CASSPTSGHEAFF,TGTGCCAGCAGCCCAACGTCAGGGCATGAAGCTTTCTTT
TRBJ1-4,.,15,TRBV11-2,.,CASSLRRAANEKLFF,TGTGCCAGCAGCTTACGTCGGGCAGCTAATGAAAAACTGTTTTTT